This TCR beta chain was retrieved from a study of blood T cell repertoires in COVID-19. Whole-study context: Donors in the United States, Italy and Spain gave samples during acute or convalescent COVID-19. T cells, B-cell-depleted T cells, or PBMCs supplied cDNA or gDNA.

As handled by the study authors: How many nucleated cells were present was estimated from reference gene primer amplification. Sequencing used immunoSEQ multiplex PCR; TCRdb keeps in-frame clones, though not all of them. The V and J calls and clone size are taken from that table; D and trimming were inferred from the DNA. The data hold around 140,000 clones, with roughly three quarters observed a single time. This clone appeared once. CDR3 size: 19 residues. The J segment lost 4 bases and the V segment lost 6 bases, leaving 19 bases of the junction unmatched. Looked up from germline, CDR1 is ENHRY and CDR2 is SYGVKD.

This TCR was sampled from a woman aged 55-70 years with acute or convalescent COVID-19. Specimen: peripheral blood. This rearrangement joins TRBV10-3 to TRBJ2-3; 10 positions match TRBD2. The CDR3 coding sequence is TGTGCCATCAGCAGGGGTTTCCGGCTAGCGGGAGAGCGGGCAGATACGCAGTATTTT. Translated: CAISRGFRLAGERADTQYF.